The 13 T cell receptor beta chains reported below all come from one sample, sequenced in a study of early T cells in non-severe SARS-CoV-2 infection. TCRdb re-called the 5' RACE reads with MiXCR, one entry per CDR3 protein. The repertoire holds roughly 40,000 distinct CDR3 sequences, around 6.3% seen once, with about 5.5% in the top ten. Sequencing input: whole blood. The source is an adult who was a healthcare worker with PCR-confirmed SARS-CoV-2 infection or an uninfected control (not recorded which).

The chain uses TRBV7-2 and TRBJ2-5, with D possibly being TRBD2 (5 bases). The V gene's germline CDR1 is SGHTA and CDR2 FQGNSA. V was pared by 2 bases and J by 1 base, with 11 bases between. The CDR3 runs 15 residues. The CDR3 region has the DNA TGTGCCAGCAGCTTACGGTGGAGCGGCCAAGAGACCCAGTACTTC. It translates to CASSLRWSGQETQYF.

This clonotype was seen a few times. V and J are TRBV27 and TRBJ1-2, with D possibly matching TRBD1 (6 bases). Germline values: CDR1 MNHEY, CDR2 SMNVEV (reference sequence). V gave up 6 bases and J gave up 3 bases, with 14 bases separating them. The CDR3 has 14 residues. In DNA, the CDR3 is TGTGCCAGCAGGCAGTTAGGGGGGGACTATGGCTACACCTTC. Amino acids: CASRQLGGDYGYTF.

This clonotype has only a few counts. CDR3 region: CSARDVPADQPQHF. The CDR3 DNA is TGCAGTGCTAGAGATGTACCAGCCGATCAGCCCCAGCATTTT. The rearrangement uses TRBV20-1 and TRBJ1-5, with D unresolved. The CDR3 runs 14 residues. Trimming pared 0 bases from V and 5 bases from J, leaving 11 bases between. Per germline, CDR1 DFQATT and CDR2 SNEGSKA (reference sequence).

This clonotype was seen ten or more times. The V call is TRBV4-3, the J call TRBJ2-3, with 10 bases matching TRBD2. This CDR3 spans 15 amino acids. V shed 2 bases, J shed 9 bases, and the junction held 8 bases outside the gene matches. The germline CDR1 and CDR2 sequences are LGHNA and YSLEER. The CDR3 reads CASSQRLAGEGTQYF. The CDR3 region has the DNA TGCGCCAGCAGCCAACGGCTAGCGGGAGAGGGGACGCAGTATTTT.

There are many counts of this clonotype. This chain uses TRBV20-1 with TRBJ2-1, with D tentatively TRBD2 (6 bases). V was trimmed by 3 bases and J by 2 bases, leaving 8 bases between them. Looked up from germline, CDR1 is DFQATT and CDR2 is SNEGSKA (reference sequence). The CDR3 runs to 13 residues. The DNA of the CDR3 is TGCAGTGCTAGCGGGACTCCCTACAATGAGCAGTTCTTC. Translation gives CSASGTPYNEQFF.

The sample holds many counts of this clonotype. The rearrangement uses TRBV5-1 and TRBJ2-7; TRBD2 matches 7 bases. The CDR3 covers 14 residues. CDR1 SGHRS and CDR2 YFSETQ come from the germline V gene. Losses at the gene ends were 2 bases for V and 2 bases for J; bases not matched to a gene: 4. CDR3 amino acids: CASSFAGEPYEQYF. The DNA of the CDR3 is TGCGCCAGCAGCTTTGCGGGAGAGCCCTACGAGCAGTACTTC.

The genes are TRBV11-2 and TRBJ2-3; tentatively, D is TRBD2 (6 bases). With 3 bases removed from V and 7 bases from J, the gap between germline ends came to 17 bases. The CDR3 covers 15 residues. Germline CDR1 SGHAT, CDR2 FQNNGV. CDR3 bases: TGTGCCAGCAGCTTTCTCCCGGGAGCGGAAAATACGCAGTATTTT. Amino acids: CASSFLPGAENTQYF.

This sequence joins TRBV7-2 and TRBJ1-4; possible D gene TRBD1, 5 bases. The germline V gene has CDR1 SGHTA and CDR2 FQGNSA. The V gene lost 2 bases and the J gene lost 10 bases, with 5 bases spanning the gap. The CDR3 is 11 amino acids. This chain's CDR3 is CASSLQGKLFF. The CDR3 DNA sequence: TGTGCCAGCAGCTTACAGGGAAAACTGTTTTTT.

This clonotype was seen more than once but under ten times. The rearrangement joins TRBV4-1 to TRBJ1-5, with a weak D call TRBD1 (5 bases). Trimming shortened V by 3 bases and J by 5 bases, and 8 bases separated the two germline ends. The germline V gene has CDR1 MGHRA and CDR2 YSYEKL. This CDR3 region has 13 residues. The CDR3 here is CASSHEQDQPQHF. The CDR3 DNA reads as TGCGCCAGCAGCCACGAACAGGATCAGCCCCAGCATTTT.

The rearrangement uses TRBV3-1 and TRBJ2-2; D perhaps matches TRBD1 (5 bases). This CDR3 is built from 16 residues. Germline V CDR1 and CDR2: LGHDT, YNNKEL (reference sequence). Trimming cost V 1 base and J 7 bases, with 16 bases left between them. CDR3 coding DNA: TGTGCCAGCAGCCAAGGGGGCCAGCTGGTCGTCGGGGAGCTGTTTTTT. Translating gives CASSQGGQLVVGELFF.

As for this clonotype: This sequence may be a read error, since a much larger clone differs from it by one base. V is TRBV4-1 and J is TRBJ2-2; 13 bases are a match to TRBD2. Per germline, CDR1 MGHRA and CDR2 YSYEKL. This CDR3 has 17 amino acids. The CDR3 DNA reads as TGCGCCAGCTCTCGACTAGCGGGAGGATCGAACACCGGGGAGCCGTTTTTT. It is translated as CASSRLAGGSNTGEPFF.

The chain recombines TRBV12-3 or TRBV12-4 with TRBJ1-4, with 9 positions matching TRBD1. V lost 6 bases, J lost 6 bases, and 11 bases stayed unmatched. CDR3 length: 16 residues. CDR3 amino acids: CASRGRDRERHEKLFF. The CDR3 coding sequence is TGTGCCAGCAGGGGAAGGGACAGGGAACGGCATGAAAAACTGTTTTTT.

Many counts were recorded for this clonotype. The chain joins TRBV4-2 to TRBJ2-5, with D perhaps matching TRBD1 or TRBD2 (5 bases each). Germline CDR1 reads LGHNA; CDR2 reads YNFKEQ. Deletions cut 3 bases from V and 4 bases from J, with 15 bases between. This CDR3 is 15 amino acids long. CDR3 loop: CASSHGSRGRETQYF. The CDR3 DNA reads TGTGCCAGCAGCCACGGAAGCCGGGGCCGAGAGACCCAGTACTTC.